This TCR beta chain originates from a study of post-analysis software for immune sequencing data. On this clonotype itself: The target antigen is unknown.

Unique-molecular-identifier-tagged TCR beta cDNA libraries were used. MiXCR, applied by TCRdb to the PCR reads, yields one record per CDR3 protein. Among about 760,000 distinct CDR3 sequences listed, roughly 27% were seen once. The CDR3 runs to 16 residues. Germline CDR1 is SGHRS and CDR2 is YFSETQ. Trimming took off 4 bases at V and 1 base at J, with 17 bases between the two ends. Study results and caveats: With F measure, samples from one preparation batch clustered together strongly. Five TRBV segments occurring more often in patients than controls included TRBV5-6, TRBV5-1 and TRBV20-1.

The clonotype comes from a girl aged 10-17 years with multiple sclerosis. V and J are TRBV5-1 and TRBJ1-1; D remains unclear. Sequenced material: blood. Here the CDR3 reads CASSRTRADSNTEAFF. The CDR3 DNA follows: TGCGCCAGCAGCAGAACGAGGGCAGACTCGAACACTGAAGCTTTCTTT.